This TCR beta chain was found in a study of T cell changes during pregnancy in multiple sclerosis. Clones were read by immunoSEQ multiplex PCR, and TCRdb kept only the in-frame ones, dropping some. Of some 70,000 clones listed, 85% to 95% are singletons. The CDR3 runs to 15 residues. CDR1 MNHEY and CDR2 SMNVEV come from the germline V gene (reference sequence). J gave up 2 bases and V 0 bases, and 3 bases lay outside the gene matches. This material consisted of CD8+ T cells from peripheral blood mononuclear cells, taken in the third trimester of pregnancy. V gene TRBV27 combines with J gene TRBJ1-1; TRBD1 aligns across 7 bases. This receptor was obtained from a female donor in good health, enrolled as a control in a pregnancy study. The CDR3 sequence: CASSLSDRVNTEAFF. The CDR3 DNA is TGTGCCAGCAGTTTATCCGACAGGGTAAACACTGAAGCTTTCTTT.